This TCR beta chain came from a study of cytomegalovirus exposure and HLA in healthy donors. Study-wide findings and caveats: Specificity for CMV antigens was confirmed in vitro for a few of the CMV-associated chains. A later analysis appeared to link common viral pathogens to several of the most significant clusters. According to an earlier analysis, most TCR beta V segments yielded productive rearrangements about 87% or about 30% of the time.

The CDR3 consists of 15 residues. V was pared by 1 base and J by 3 bases, with 12 bases between. Germline CDR1 reads SEHNR; CDR2 reads FQNEAQ (reference sequence). In the PCR, 60 Vbeta and 13 Jbeta primers were used. Only in-frame clones appear in the TCRdb table, and some are missing; sequencing was by immunoSEQ multiplex PCR. The data hold 150,000 to 200,000 clones, with roughly nine tenths observed a single time. Each donor's status was that of a healthy bone marrow donor. This clone was seen a few times. Its matching antigen is unknown. Material for sequencing was PBMCs. The chain couples TRBV7-9 to TRBJ1-1, with D perhaps TRBD1 (6 bases). This TCR was recovered from a girl under three years old in good health and CMV-seronegative. CDR3 nucleotides: TGTGCCAGCAGCTTAGTGAGGGGGAGGGACACTGAAGCTTTCTTT. Translation gives CASSLVRGRDTEAFF.